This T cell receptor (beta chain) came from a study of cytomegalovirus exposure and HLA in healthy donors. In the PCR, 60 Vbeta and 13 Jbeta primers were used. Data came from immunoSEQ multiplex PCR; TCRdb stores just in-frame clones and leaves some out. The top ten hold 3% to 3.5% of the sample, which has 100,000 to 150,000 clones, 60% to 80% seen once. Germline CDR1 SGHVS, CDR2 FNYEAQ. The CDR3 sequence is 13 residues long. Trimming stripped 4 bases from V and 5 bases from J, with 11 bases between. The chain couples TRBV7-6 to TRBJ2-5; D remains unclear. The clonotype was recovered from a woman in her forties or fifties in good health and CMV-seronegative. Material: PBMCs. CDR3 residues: CASSSTRGETQYF. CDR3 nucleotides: TGTGCCAGCAGCTCCACACGAGGCGAGACCCAGTACTTC.